This T cell receptor (beta chain) was found in a study of OX40 agonist ivuxolimab in advanced cancers. Overall study: Three patients, one with hepatocellular carcinoma and two with cutaneous melanoma, responded partially. The study's findings and limits: In general, CD8+ T cells held more expanded clones than CD4+ did, on average. At 0.1 to 3.0 mg/kg and by week 6, CD4+ and CD8+ T cells in the blood had expanded clonally.

This clone was detected once. Its target is not known. Sampling times: baseline, cycle 4 day 1, cycle 7 day 1. V was pared by 6 bases and J by 4 bases, with 10 bases between. Per the germline V gene, CDR1 is MNHEY and CDR2 is SVGAGI. CDR3 size: 12 residues. TCRdb's copy holds only in-frame clones and misses some; the assay was immunoSEQ multiplex PCR. The table has tens of thousands of clones, 65% to 90% seen once. The material was CD4+ or CD8+ T cells sorted from blood, obtained in a trial of the OX40 agonist ivuxolimab. The chain recombines TRBV6-5 with TRBJ2-7; the D is unclear. The receptor was derived from an adult with an advanced solid tumor such as melanoma, head and neck, liver or kidney cancer. DNA of the CDR3: TGTGCCAGCAGACCGCTTGGTTACGAGCAGTACTTC. It encodes CASRPLGYEQYF.